These 18 T cell receptor beta chains were sequenced from one sample in a study of shared clonotypes between healthy human individuals. Using immunoSEQ multiplex PCR, the repertoire was profiled, and TCRdb retains in-frame clones only, with some absent. The sample consists of about 680,000 clones, just over 90% of them appearing once. CD45RO-negative, CCR7-positively selected cells formed the naive CD8 fraction, excluding terminally differentiated effector memory CD45RA+ cells. Sequenced: naive CD8+ T cells sorted from blood. All receptors come from a man younger than 40 in good health.

The chain couples TRBV6-6 to TRBJ2-5; 11 bases fit TRBD2. The CDR3 is 16 amino acids. V shed 3 bases and J 4 bases; nucleotides not matched to a gene: 7. CDR1 and CDR2 from the germline V gene are MNHNY and SVGAGI (reference sequence). The CDR3 here is CASSYPGLAGGETQYF. The CDR3 bases are TGTGCCAGCAGTTATCCCGGGCTAGCGGGAGGAGAGACCCAGTACTTC.

The chain carries TRBV30 and TRBJ2-5, with 8 bases identical to TRBD2. The junction had 13 bases not matched to a gene; V was cut back by 2 bases and J by 5 bases. Germline V gene lookup returns CDR1 GTSNPN and CDR2 SVGIG (reference sequence). The CDR3 covers 16 residues. The chain's CDR3 is CAWSFKAGDGWETQYF. The CDR3 DNA reads TGTGCCTGGAGTTTTAAAGCGGGAGACGGGTGGGAGACCCAGTACTTC.

V gene TRBV10-3 combines with J gene TRBJ1-1; no clear D. CDR3 length: 12 amino acids. Trimming removed 8 bases at V and 2 bases at J, with 9 bases between. Germline V gives CDR1 ENHRY, CDR2 SYGVKD. The CDR3 region is CAILGLNTEAFF. The DNA for the CDR3 is TGTGCCATCCTCGGCTTAAACACTGAAGCTTTCTTT.

The table lists this clone with a count of one. V gene TRBV10-1 combines with J gene TRBJ2-1, with D perhaps TRBD1 (6 bases). The CDR3 has 15 residues. Germline V gene lookup returns CDR1 WNHNN and CDR2 SYGVQD (reference sequence). V lost 2 bases, J lost 4 bases, and 12 bases lay in between. CDR3 sequence (DNA): TGCGCCAGCAGTGAGACCGGACAGCCGTACAATGAGCAGTTCTTC. Its protein is CASSETGQPYNEQFF.

This chain uses TRBV6-1 with TRBJ2-7; D not resolved. V gave up 6 bases and J gave up 6 bases, with 15 bases separating them. The CDR3 length is 13 residues. The germline gives CDR1 MNHNS, CDR2 SASEGT. The CDR3 sequence is CASSHGLGFEQYF. The CDR3 DNA reads as TGTGCCAGCAGCCACGGTCTAGGGTTCGAGCAGTACTTC.

CDR3 DNA: TGTGCCACCAGCAGAGCTCCGGGGGATTGGAACACCGGGGAGCTGTTTTTT. This encodes CATSRAPGDWNTGELFF. The V gene is TRBV15, the J gene TRBJ2-2, with D possibly TRBD2 on 6 matching bases. The ends were cut back, 1 base at V and 1 base at J, with 13 bases in the middle. CDR3 length: 17 amino acids. Germline V gene sequence: CDR1 LNHNV, CDR2 YYDKDF (reference sequence).

The chain couples TRBV25-1 to TRBJ2-7, with 12 bases fitting TRBD1. CDR1 is MGHDK, CDR2 SYGVNS, per germline. The CDR3 runs to 17 residues. With 2 bases clipped from V and 5 bases from J, the junction kept 10 bases outside the gene matches. The CDR3 loop is CASSEQYPGQGANEQYF. The CDR3 DNA reads as TGTGCCAGCAGTGAACAATACCCGGGACAGGGGGCAAACGAGCAGTACTTC.

V is TRBV14 and J is TRBJ1-1; TRBD1 matches at 7 bases. Unmatched junction bases numbered 7, after V lost 2 bases and J lost 1 base. Germline V gene lookup returns CDR1 SGHDN and CDR2 FVKESK. CDR3 length equals 16 residues. The CDR3 reads CASSQFRGQENTEAFF. CDR3 DNA: TGTGCCAGCAGCCAATTCAGAGGACAGGAGAACACTGAAGCTTTCTTT.

The chain employs TRBV5-1 and TRBJ2-7, with 11 nucleotides matching TRBD2. Per germline, CDR1 SGHRS and CDR2 YFSETQ. Unmatched junction bases numbered 12, after V lost 2 bases and J lost 2 bases. The CDR3 has 18 residues. The CDR3 DNA follows: TGCGCCAGCAGCTTTGGACTAGCGGGTGCCGTTGGAACCTACGAGCAGTACTTC. This gives the protein CASSFGLAGAVGTYEQYF.

The chain couples TRBV27 to TRBJ2-1, with 8 bases aligning to TRBD2. V was clipped by 6 bases and J by 2 bases; unmatched bases: 9. Germline V lookup: CDR1 MNHEY, CDR2 SMNVEV (reference sequence). The CDR3 is made up of 16 amino acids. The CDR3 DNA reads TGTGCCAGCAGCCAAGAGGGACTAGTCCCCTACAATGAGCAGTTCTTC. Translation gives CASSQEGLVPYNEQFF.

The V and J genes are TRBV7-8 and TRBJ2-2; D unclear. The CDR3 covers 12 residues. Germline V lookup: CDR1 SGHVS, CDR2 FQNEAQ. The V end lost 1 base, the J end lost 6 bases, and 3 bases lay between the germline ends. The CDR3: CASSLEAGELFF. CDR3 nucleotides: TGTGCCAGCAGCTTAGAAGCCGGGGAGCTGTTTTTT. Filled out from reference TRBV7-8 and TRBJ2-2, the complete variable domain reads GAGVSQSPRYKVAKRGQDVALRCDPISGHVSLFWYQQALGQGPEFLTYFQNEAQLDKSGLPSDRFFAERPEGSVSTLKIQRTQQEDSAVYLCASSLEAGELFFGEGSRLTVL.

V and J are TRBV28 and TRBJ1-2, with 7 bases aligning to TRBD1. Trimming cost V 3 bases and J 4 bases; bases outside gene matches: 5. Germline V gives CDR1 MDHEN, CDR2 SYDVKM. The length of the CDR3 is 14 residues. The CDR3 loop is CASSFRQGAYGYTF. For the CDR3, the DNA is TGTGCCAGCAGTTTCAGACAGGGAGCCTATGGCTACACCTTC.

This clone was observed a single time. The chain recombines TRBV6-4 with TRBJ2-5; no reliable D call. Trimming stripped 0 bases from V and 7 bases from J, with 6 bases between. CDR1 is MRHNA, CDR2 SNTAGT, per germline. The CDR3 covers 12 residues. This CDR3 is CASSDSMGTQYF. Here the CDR3 DNA reads TGTGCCAGCAGTGACTCGATGGGGACCCAGTACTTC.

The chain couples TRBV6-5 to TRBJ1-1; D gene uncertain. The CDR3 consists of 12 residues. Germline V gene sequence: CDR1 MNHEY, CDR2 SVGAGI. The ends were cut back, 5 bases at V and 1 base at J, with 5 bases in the middle. The CDR3 DNA reads as TGTGCCAGCAGTACTAAGAACACTGAAGCTTTCTTT. Amino acids: CASSTKNTEAFF.

V gene TRBV25-1 combines with J gene TRBJ2-7; 9 bases agree with TRBD2. With V trimmed by 5 bases and J by 3 bases, 2 bases remained unmatched. Germline V gives CDR1 MGHDK, CDR2 SYGVNS. The CDR3 sequence is 13 residues long. CDR3 sequence (DNA): TGTGCCAGCAGTAAGACTAGCGGCTACGAGCAGTACTTC. Amino acid sequence: CASSKTSGYEQYF.

The V gene is TRBV7-9, the J gene TRBJ2-5, with D perhaps given as TRBD1 or TRBD2 (5 bases each). Germline CDR1 reads SEHNR; CDR2 reads FQNEAQ (reference sequence). CDR3 length: 15 amino acids. V lost 7 bases to trimming and J lost 1 base, with 16 bases between them. CDR3 sequence: CASMGEQDLQETQYF. Here the CDR3 DNA reads TGTGCCAGCATGGGGGAACAGGATCTCCAAGAGACCCAGTACTTC.

The chain combines TRBV9 with TRBJ2-2; TRBD2 agrees at 13 bases. Germline CDR1 and CDR2: SGDLS and YYNGEE. This CDR3 is 19 amino acids long. With V trimmed by 0 bases and J by 5 bases, 10 bases remained unmatched. For the CDR3, the DNA is TGTGCCAGCAGCGTAGGCCCCACTAGCGGGAGGGCCGGAACCGGGGAGCTGTTTTTT. This codes for CASSVGPTSGRAGTGELFF. Looking up the rest from reference TRBV9 and TRBJ2-2 gives the full variable domain: DSGVTQTPKHLITATGQRVTLRCSPRSGDLSVYWYQQSLDQGLQFLIQYYNGEERAKGNILERFSAQQFPDLHSELNLSSLELGDSALYFCASSVGPTSGRAGTGELFFGEGSRLTVL.

V is TRBV2 and J is TRBJ2-7; 15 bases agree with TRBD2. V was pared by 10 bases and J by 2 bases, with 6 bases of the junction left unmatched. In germline, CDR1 is SNHLY, CDR2 FYNNEI. This CDR3 spans 15 amino acids. CDR3 nucleotides: TGTGCCATCCGGACTAGCGGGAGGGGAACCTACGAGCAGTACTTC. It specifies CAIRTSGRGTYEQYF. Drawing the rest from reference TRBV2 and TRBJ2-7, the complete variable domain is EPEVTQTPSHQVTQMGQEVILRCVPISNHLYFYWYRQILGQKVEFLVSFYNNEISEKSEIFDDQFSVERPDGSNFTLKIRSTKLEDSAMYFCAIRTSGRGTYEQYFGPGTRLTVT.